The 22 T cell receptor beta chains in this list originate from one sample, sequenced in a study of blood T cell repertoires in COVID-19 (dated by TCRdb to between 2020 and 2021). Library preparation employed the immunoSEQ multiplex PCR assay. TCRdb re-hosts the immuneACCESS table, in-frame sequences only. Its copies lack some clones; in the studies checked, an unresolved V gene accounts for under half of them, and the cause for the rest is not known. The sample data list roughly 300,000 clones, and about 89% of these were observed just once. The top ten clones comprise over 2% of the sample. The material sequenced was peripheral blood. Receptors were obtained from a woman in her 30s with COVID-19, enrolled during active disease.

V is TRBV27 and J is TRBJ2-7; 11 bases align to TRBD1. There are 13 residues in the CDR3. V lost 5 bases and J lost 9; bases outside the gene matches: 6. CDR1 MNHEY and CDR2 SMNVEV come from the germline V gene (reference sequence). CDR3 region: CASSPWTGGMQYF. In nucleotides, the CDR3 is TGTGCCAGCAGTCCTTGGACAGGGGGCATGCAGTACTTC.

The chain recombines TRBV18 with TRBJ2-7; D uncertain. The CDR3 contains 14 residues. CDR1 and CDR2 from the germline V gene are KGHSH and LQKENI. With 5 bases removed from V and 2 bases from J, the gap between germline ends came to 13 bases. CDR3 sequence (DNA): TGTGCCAGCTCAATAACTGCAACCACCTACGAGCAGTACTTC. The encoded protein is CASSITATTYEQYF.

The rearrangement links TRBV6-4 to TRBJ2-2; D gene unclear. CDR3 length equals 14 residues. V lost 3 bases and J lost 4, with 9 bases in between. Germline V gene sequence: CDR1 MRHNA, CDR2 SNTAGT. CDR3 amino acids: CASSDRAGTGELFF. The CDR3 DNA sequence: TGTGCCAGCAGTGATCGCGCTGGCACCGGGGAGCTGTTTTTT.

The rearrangement links TRBV27 to TRBJ2-1; D is unresolved. The germline V gene encodes CDR1 MNHEY and CDR2 SMNVEV (reference sequence). The CDR3 has 11 residues. V lost 8 bases and J 7 bases, leaving 9 bases between the germline ends. The CDR3: CASGRTNEQFF. The CDR3 bases are TGTGCCAGCGGCCGTACGAATGAGCAGTTCTTC.

The J gene is TRBJ2-7, the V gene TRBV10-3; D may be TRBD1 (5 bases). Per germline, CDR1 ENHRY and CDR2 SYGVKD. This CDR3 comprises 13 residues. With 6 bases removed from V and 4 bases from J, the gap between germline ends came to 13 bases. The CDR3 loop is CAIREITGYEQYF. The CDR3 DNA reads as TGTGCCATCAGAGAGATTACAGGTTACGAGCAGTACTTC.

V gene TRBV14 combines with J gene TRBJ1-1, with D uncertain. The CDR3 length is 12 residues. Deletions cut 4 bases from V and 4 bases from J, with 7 bases between. Germline V gene sequence: CDR1 SGHDN, CDR2 FVKESK. CDR3 region: CASSLSGTEAFF. The CDR3 coding sequence is TGTGCCAGCAGCCTATCGGGCACTGAAGCTTTCTTT.

The V and J genes are TRBV19 and TRBJ1-2; 9 bases agree with TRBD1. The CDR3 totals 15 residues. Germline V CDR1 and CDR2: LNHDA, SQIVND (reference sequence). V trimming: 3 bases; J trimming: 3 bases; junction bases outside the gene matches: 5. DNA of the CDR3: TGTGCCAGTAGTATTACAGGGGGCGCTTACTATGGCTACACCTTC. It encodes CASSITGGAYYGYTF.

This chain uses TRBV24-1 with TRBJ2-1; TRBD1 matches 7 bases. Germline loops: CDR1 KGHDR, CDR2 SFDVKD. V was pared by 4 bases and J by 3 bases, with 8 bases of the junction left unmatched. The CDR3 totals 16 residues. DNA for the CDR3: TGTGCCACCAGTGAGAAGGGGGCAGGGTTCTACAATGAGCAGTTCTTC. Protein product: CATSEKGAGFYNEQFF.

This chain uses TRBV28 with TRBJ1-1, with D possibly TRBD1 on 5 matching bases. V was cut by 6 bases and J by 5 bases, with 13 bases left in between. There are 13 residues in the CDR3. Germline lookup yields CDR1 MDHEN and CDR2 SYDVKM. The CDR3 loop is CASRRDVGTEAFF. As DNA, the CDR3 is TGTGCCAGCAGGCGGGACGTTGGGACTGAAGCTTTCTTT.

The V call is TRBV27, the J call TRBJ2-3; 12 nucleotides agree with TRBD1. J gave up 3 bases and V 2 bases, and 9 bases lay outside the gene matches. The length of the CDR3 is 18 residues. Germline loops: CDR1 MNHEY, CDR2 SMNVEV (reference sequence). The CDR3 region is CASSLLGTGGIGTDTQYF. The CDR3 DNA sequence: TGTGCCAGCAGTTTACTTGGGACAGGGGGCATTGGAACAGATACGCAGTATTTT.

V gene TRBV20-1 combines with J gene TRBJ1-5; 7 bases match TRBD1. Germline CDR1 DFQATT, CDR2 SNEGSKA (reference sequence). The length of the CDR3 is 17 residues. V lost 3 bases and J lost 1; bases outside the gene matches: 12. CDR3 loop: CSASISAGTASNQPQHF. In DNA form, the CDR3 reads TGCAGTGCTAGTATATCGGCCGGGACAGCAAGCAATCAGCCCCAGCATTTT.

This chain links TRBV2 with TRBJ1-2; no firm D call. Looked up from germline, CDR1 is SNHLY and CDR2 is FYNNEI. Trimming shortened V by 6 bases and J by 1 base, and 12 bases separated the two germline ends. This CDR3 has 14 amino acids. The chain's CDR3 is CASRGNSGNYGYTF. CDR3 bases: TGTGCCAGCAGGGGTAATTCGGGTAACTATGGCTACACCTTC.

This rearrangement joins TRBV29-1 to TRBJ2-7, with TRBD1 matching 9 bases. The V gene end was trimmed by 7 bases and the J gene end by 5 bases; junction bases not matched to a gene: 15. Germline values: CDR1 SQVTM, CDR2 ANQGSEA. This CDR3 contains 15 residues. The CDR3 is CSAVTTGGSRNEQYF. CDR3 nucleotides: TGCAGCGCGGTAACCACAGGGGGCTCTAGGAACGAGCAGTACTTC.

The chain carries TRBV28 and TRBJ1-3, with D possibly being TRBD1 (5 bases). The CDR3 runs 16 residues. Germline CDR1 reads MDHEN; CDR2 reads SYDVKM. Trimming removed 4 bases at V and 0 bases at J, with 13 bases between. In nucleotides, the CDR3 is TGTGCCAGCAGTTATGGGGCAGCTTCCTCTGGAAACACCATATATTTT. The encoded protein is CASSYGAASSGNTIYF.

V gene TRBV29-1 combines with J gene TRBJ1-2, with TRBD1 matching 10 bases. Germline V gives CDR1 SQVTM, CDR2 ANQGSEA. The CDR3 covers 13 residues. Trimming cost V 7 bases and J 5 bases; bases outside gene matches: 7. The CDR3 reads CSARGTGAYGYTF. DNA for the CDR3: TGCAGCGCCAGGGGGACAGGGGCGTATGGCTACACCTTC.

V is TRBV6-5 and J is TRBJ2-7; D is possibly TRBD2 (6 bases). The CDR3 sequence is 15 residues long. Germline V CDR1 and CDR2: MNHEY, SVGAGI. Deletions cut 7 bases from V and 0 bases from J, with 16 bases between. CDR3 coding DNA: TGTGCCAGCATTCTCGCGGGGTTGAGCTCCTACGAGCAGTACTTC. Amino acid sequence: CASILAGLSSYEQYF.

A remark on this clone: Distinct nucleotide sequences in the sample also encode this CDR3. The chain combines TRBV18 with TRBJ2-7; 12 bases agree with TRBD2. Germline CDR1 and CDR2: KGHSH and LQKENI. With V trimmed by 6 bases and J by 4 bases, 4 bases remained unmatched. The CDR3 totals 14 residues. The CDR3 loop is CASSLAGGPYEQYF. In DNA form, the CDR3 reads TGTGCCAGCTCGCTAGCGGGAGGGCCATACGAGCAGTACTTC.

The chain recombines TRBV29-1 with TRBJ1-2; TRBD1 agrees at 9 bases. Trimming at V came to 7 bases and at J to 5 bases, leaving 11 bases not matched to a gene. Germline-derived CDR1 and CDR2 are SQVTM and ANQGSEA. This CDR3 is built from 14 residues. CDR3 in DNA: TGCAGCGCCGGGACAGGGCGATATTTTTATGGCTACACCTTC. This encodes CSAGTGRYFYGYTF. Based on the CDR3 plus reference TRBV29-1 and TRBJ1-2, the full variable domain is SAVISQKPSRDICQRGTSLTIQCQVDSQVTMMFWYRQQPGQSLTLIATANQGSEATYESGFVIDKFPISRPNLTFSTLTVSNMSPEDSSIYLCSAGTGRYFYGYTFGSGTRLTVV.

The chain recombines TRBV20-1 with TRBJ1-5, with 7 nucleotides matching TRBD1. The V gene's germline CDR1 is DFQATT and CDR2 SNEGSKA (reference sequence). CDR3 size: 14 residues. After removal of 3 bases from V and 1 base from J, the junction contained 3 bases not matched to a gene. The CDR3 DNA sequence: TGCAGTGCTAGTACAGGGGTCAGCAATCAGCCCCAGCATTTT. It translates to CSASTGVSNQPQHF.

This rearrangement joins TRBV28 to TRBJ2-7, with 10 bases fitting TRBD1. Trimming took 6 bases from V and 1 from J; bases not matched to a gene: 6. The CDR3 has 15 residues. The germline V gene has CDR1 MDHEN and CDR2 SYDVKM. The CDR3 DNA sequence: TGTGCCAGCAGGTGGACAGGGGGGCCATCCTACGAGCAGTACTTC. It encodes CASRWTGGPSYEQYF.

The gene calls are TRBV2 and TRBJ2-3; D gene unclear. CDR3 length equals 15 residues. Germline CDR1 is SNHLY and CDR2 is FYNNEI. Deletions cut 1 base from V and 4 bases from J, with 12 bases between. CDR3 residues: CASSEGAGVADTQYF. The CDR3 nucleotides read TGTGCCAGCAGTGAAGGGGCAGGCGTTGCAGATACGCAGTATTTT.

This CDR3 reads CSSEGNYGYTF. The CDR3 DNA follows: TGCAGCTCCGAGGGAAACTATGGCTACACCTTC. The chain combines TRBV29-1 with TRBJ1-2; the D is unclear. Germline lookup yields CDR1 SQVTM and CDR2 ANQGSEA. Trimming removed 8 bases from V and 2 bases from J, with 9 bases in between. This CDR3 has 11 amino acids.